This entry lists 26 T cell receptor beta chains sequenced from one sample in a study of cytomegalovirus exposure and HLA in healthy donors. PCR involved 60 Vbeta and 13 Jbeta primers. Profiling relied on immunoSEQ multiplex PCR, and the TCRdb table lists in-frame clones only, not all of them. The table includes 95,000 to 100,000 clones, under 85% detected once. The sample comprised PBMCs. The origin of the receptors is a woman aged 40 to 50 in good health and CMV-seronegative.

The table lists this clone with a few counts. This chain connects TRBV7-2 to TRBJ2-2; TRBD2 matches at 9 bases. The V and J ends lost 0 bases and 6 bases, in that order; junction bases with no gene match: 14. Germline CDR1 is SGHTA and CDR2 is FQGNSA. The CDR3 extends over 19 amino acids. The CDR3 sequence is CASSLALALSGGSPGELFF. As DNA, the CDR3 is TGTGCCAGCAGCTTAGCACTAGCGCTAAGCGGGGGGTCCCCCGGGGAGCTGTTTTTT.

This clone was counted a few times. The chain uses TRBV28 and TRBJ1-6, with 7 bases fitting TRBD1. The CDR3 spans 17 residues. Trimming at V came to 6 bases and at J to 10 bases, leaving 18 bases not matched to a gene. Germline CDR1 MDHEN, CDR2 SYDVKM. The CDR3 sequence is CASSLVTGALQDSPLHF. The CDR3, as DNA: TGTGCCAGCAGCCTTGTAACAGGGGCCCTCCAGGACTCACCCCTCCACTTT. The whole variable domain, filled in from reference TRBV28 and TRBJ1-6, reads DVKVTQSSRYLVKRTGEKVFLECVQDMDHENMFWYRQDPGLGLRLIYFSYDVKMKEKGDIPEGYSVSREKKERFSLILESASTNQTSMYLCASSLVTGALQDSPLHFGNGTRLTVT.

CDR3 DNA sequence: TGCGCCAGCAGCTTGGTATTAGCGGGGTACCAAGAGACCCAGTACTTC. It yields the protein CASSLVLAGYQETQYF. The gene calls are TRBV5-1 and TRBJ2-5; 8 positions agree with TRBD2. This CDR3 spans 16 amino acids. The junction had 4 bases not matched to a gene; V was cut back by 0 bases and J by 0 bases. The V gene's germline CDR1 is SGHRS and CDR2 YFSETQ.

This sequence joins TRBV5-4 and TRBJ2-7; 11 bases line up with TRBD1. The CDR3 has 15 residues. Germline V CDR1 and CDR2: SGHNT, YYREEE (reference sequence). The ends lost 4 bases at V and 3 bases at J; junction bases unmatched: 6. The CDR3 here is CASSPSGTGGYEQYF. CDR3 sequence (DNA): TGTGCCAGCAGCCCGTCCGGGACAGGGGGCTACGAGCAGTACTTC.

The chain joins TRBV15 to TRBJ2-5, with D perhaps TRBD2 (5 bases). The CDR3 is 15 residues long. The V and J ends lost 0 bases and 5 bases respectively, with 13 bases between them. Germline CDR1 reads LNHNV; CDR2 reads YYDKDF (reference sequence). CDR3 nucleotide sequence: TGTGCCACCAGCAGAGATCTGAGCGGATGGGAGACCCAGTACTTC. Its protein is CATSRDLSGWETQYF.

This chain uses TRBV6-5 with TRBJ1-1; 9 bases are shared with TRBD1. After removal of 5 bases from V and 5 bases from J, the junction contained 6 bases not matched to a gene. CDR1 is MNHEY and CDR2 is SVGAGI in the germline V gene. The CDR3 is 14 amino acids. CDR3 in DNA: TGTGCCAGCAGTCAACAGGGGGCCAAAACTGAAGCTTTCTTT. It encodes CASSQQGAKTEAFF.

This chain links TRBV9 with TRBJ2-7; 8 nucleotides match TRBD2. V lost 4 bases, J lost 6 bases, and 12 bases stayed unmatched. Germline CDR1 reads SGDLS; CDR2 reads YYNGEE. The CDR3 runs 15 residues. Here the CDR3 reads CASSTAGADPSEQYF. CDR3 DNA sequence: TGTGCCAGCAGCACAGCGGGGGCGGACCCCTCCGAGCAGTACTTC. Variable domain in full (rest from reference TRBV9 and TRBJ2-7): DSGVTQTPKHLITATGQRVTLRCSPRSGDLSVYWYQQSLDQGLQFLIQYYNGEERAKGNILERFSAQQFPDLHSELNLSSLELGDSALYFCASSTAGADPSEQYFGPGTRLTVT.

The chain combines TRBV19 with TRBJ2-2; possibly TRBD1 for D (5 bases). The CDR3 covers 15 residues. CDR1 and CDR2 (germline): LNHDA, SQIVND (reference sequence). The V end was cut by 5 bases, the J end by 0 bases, with 10 bases between. This CDR3 is CASSPRTPNTGELFF. The CDR3 coding sequence is TGTGCCAGTAGTCCAAGGACACCGAACACCGGGGAGCTGTTTTTT.

The chain couples TRBV5-1 to TRBJ2-1; 16 positions agree with TRBD2. Germline-derived CDR1 and CDR2 are SGHRS and YFSETQ. The CDR3 runs 14 residues. V shed 4 bases and J 10 bases; nucleotides not matched to a gene: 2. CDR3 protein: CASSQGLAGGEQFF. The DNA of the CDR3 is TGCGCCAGCAGCCAGGGACTAGCGGGGGGGGAGCAGTTCTTC.

This clone is categorized as medium-sized (0.01 to 0.1%). The chain couples TRBV6-6 to TRBJ2-3; TRBD2 matches 12 bases. The trim removed 5 bases at V and 5 bases at J, leaving 2 bases unmatched. CDR3 length equals 14 residues. Germline CDR1 is MNHNY and CDR2 is SVGAGI (reference sequence). The chain's CDR3 is CASSQTSGGDTQYF. The CDR3 DNA follows: TGTGCCAGCAGTCAGACTAGCGGGGGAGATACGCAGTATTTT.

This clone was seen more than once but under ten times. The chain couples TRBV27 to TRBJ1-6, with 9 bases that match TRBD1. The CDR3 has 14 amino acids. The germline V gene has CDR1 MNHEY and CDR2 SMNVEV (reference sequence). The V gene end was trimmed by 6 bases and the J gene end by 12 bases; junction bases not matched to a gene: 9. CDR3 region: CASSRTGEVRPLHF. The CDR3 DNA reads TGTGCCAGCAGCAGGACAGGGGAGGTGAGACCCCTCCACTTT.

V gene TRBV5-1 combines with J gene TRBJ2-7; D unclear. The germline V gene has CDR1 SGHRS and CDR2 YFSETQ. The CDR3 is 14 residues long. The ends were cut back, 4 bases at V and 0 bases at J, with 11 bases in the middle. The DNA of the CDR3 is TGCGCCAGCAGCAGAGACTCCTTCTCCTACGAGCAGTACTTC. The encoded protein is CASSRDSFSYEQYF. Full variable domain (outside the CDR3, taken from reference TRBV5-1 and TRBJ2-7): KAGVTQTPRYLIKTRGQQVTLSCSPISGHRSVSWYQQTPGQGLQFLFEYFSETQRNKGNFPGRFSGRQFSNSRSEMNVSTLELGDSALYLCASSRDSFSYEQYFGPGTRLTVT.

The CDR3 loop is CASSLRYGGTALGNEQFF. For the CDR3, the DNA is TGTGCCAGCAGTTTAAGGTACGGCGGGACAGCTCTGGGCAATGAGCAGTTCTTC. The rearrangement joins TRBV27 to TRBJ2-1, with a weak D call TRBD1 (7 bases). V dropped 2 bases and J dropped 6 bases, with 23 bases sitting between them. This CDR3 is built from 18 residues. Germline V gene lookup returns CDR1 MNHEY and CDR2 SMNVEV (reference sequence).

This clone was observed once. The genes are TRBV19 and TRBJ2-1, with TRBD1 matching over 11 bases. This CDR3 is built from 13 residues. The germline gives CDR1 LNHDA, CDR2 SQIVND (reference sequence). J gave up 8 bases and V 7 bases, and 4 bases lay outside the gene matches. The CDR3 region has the DNA TGTGCCAGTACCGGGACAGGGGGTGATGAGCAGTTCTTC. It yields the protein CASTGTGGDEQFF.

The chain uses TRBV4-2 and TRBJ2-7; the match to TRBD1 covers 10 bases. Germline loops: CDR1 LGHNA, CDR2 YNFKEQ. The CDR3 is made up of 15 amino acids. The J segment lost 4 bases and the V segment lost 4 bases, leaving 7 bases of the junction unmatched. The CDR3 region has the DNA TGTGCCAGCAGCCGAATCCCGGGACAGGGGTACGAGCAGTACTTC. This translates into CASSRIPGQGYEQYF.

The V and J genes are TRBV25-1 and TRBJ2-2, with 11 bases identical to TRBD1. Germline V CDR1 and CDR2: MGHDK, SYGVNS. The CDR3 is 16 residues long. V trimming: 4 bases; J trimming: 4 bases; junction bases outside the gene matches: 5. CDR3 amino acids: CASSVAGTGGTGELFF. As DNA, the CDR3 is TGTGCCAGCAGTGTGGCCGGGACAGGGGGCACCGGGGAGCTGTTTTTT.

The chain joins TRBV6-1 to TRBJ2-1; the match to TRBD2 covers 12 bases. J was trimmed by 4 bases and V by 3 bases; bases with no gene match: 4. Germline V gene lookup returns CDR1 MNHNS and CDR2 SASEGT. The CDR3 length is 16 residues. CDR3 sequence (DNA): TGTGCCAGCAGTGATACCGGGACTAGCGGGTACAATGAGCAGTTCTTC. It yields the protein CASSDTGTSGYNEQFF.

This rearrangement joins TRBV19 to TRBJ2-1, with 13 nucleotides matching TRBD2. The CDR3 covers 15 residues. V was clipped by 4 bases and J by 9 bases; unmatched bases: 6. Germline V gives CDR1 LNHDA, CDR2 SQIVND (reference sequence). CDR3 amino acids: CASSRLAGGNGEQFF. The CDR3 DNA sequence: TGTGCCAGTAGTAGACTAGCGGGAGGAAATGGTGAGCAGTTCTTC. The whole variable domain, filled in from reference TRBV19 and TRBJ2-1, reads DGGITQSPKYLFRKEGQNVTLSCEQNLNHDAMYWYRQDPGQGLRLIYYSQIVNDFQKGDIAEGYSVSREKKESFPLTVTSAQKNPTAFYLCASSRLAGGNGEQFFGPGTRLTVL.

The chain is built from TRBV2 and TRBJ2-2; a weak D match, TRBD2 (6 bases). The CDR3 runs 14 residues. Per the germline V gene, CDR1 is SNHLY and CDR2 is FYNNEI. The ends were cut back, 8 bases at V and 4 bases at J, with 14 bases in the middle. The CDR3 reads CASSGGRFTGELFF. The CDR3 nucleotides read TGTGCCAGCTCAGGAGGGAGATTCACCGGGGAGCTGTTTTTT.

The gene calls are TRBV7-6 and TRBJ2-3; 7 nucleotides line up with TRBD2. After removal of 5 bases from V and 1 base from J, the junction contained 3 bases not matched to a gene. Germline V lookup: CDR1 SGHVS, CDR2 FNYEAQ. The CDR3 totals 14 residues. CDR3 protein: CASSRGGGTDTQYF. The CDR3 coding sequence is TGTGCCAGCAGCCGGGGAGGGGGCACAGATACGCAGTATTTT.

V gene TRBV18 combines with J gene TRBJ2-2; D is unclear. Germline values: CDR1 KGHSH, CDR2 LQKENI. This CDR3 is built from 16 residues. V dropped 3 bases and J dropped 6 bases, with 17 bases sitting between them. The CDR3 spells CASSPPSSRSAGELFF. In DNA, the CDR3 is TGTGCCAGCTCACCCCCATCTTCCAGGTCGGCCGGGGAGCTGTTTTTT.

This chain connects TRBV7-2 to TRBJ1-2; D possibly corresponds to TRBD1 (6 bases). The germline V gene has CDR1 SGHTA and CDR2 FQGNSA. V lost 6 bases, J lost 5 bases, and 16 bases lay in between. CDR3 size: 14 residues. CDR3 sequence (DNA): TGTGCCAGCAGTCGACAGGCGCCTCGGTATGGCTACACCTTC. Translation: CASSRQAPRYGYTF.

The J gene is TRBJ2-3, the V gene TRBV27; TRBD1 might be the D (6 bases). The CDR3 runs to 15 residues. Trimming removed 6 bases from V and 6 bases from J, with 19 bases in between. The germline CDR1 and CDR2 sequences are MNHEY and SMNVEV (reference sequence). Written as DNA, the CDR3 is TGTGCCAGCAGCTACCTACAGGGACAAAGGGATACGCAGTATTTT. Residues: CASSYLQGQRDTQYF.

The chain joins TRBV28 to TRBJ1-1, with a weak D call TRBD1 (5 bases). V was trimmed by 7 bases and J by 4 bases, leaving 22 bases between them. This CDR3 spans 16 amino acids. Germline V gives CDR1 MDHEN, CDR2 SYDVKM. The chain's CDR3 is CASTKRQLGLGTEAFF. The CDR3 DNA reads TGTGCCAGCACCAAAAGACAACTGGGGCTTGGCACTGAAGCTTTCTTT.

V and J are TRBV4-3 and TRBJ2-6, with a tentative D call TRBD2 (5 bases). Germline lookup yields CDR1 LGHNA and CDR2 YSLEER. With 0 bases removed from V and 4 bases from J, the gap between germline ends came to 10 bases. This CDR3 has 16 amino acids. The CDR3 region has the DNA TGCGCCAGCAGCCAAGATACGGGGTGGGGGGCCAACGTCCTGACTTTC. Amino acids: CASSQDTGWGANVLTF.

The rearrangement uses TRBV18 and TRBJ1-3; 7 bases match TRBD1. V shed 2 bases, J shed 0 bases, and the junction held 4 bases outside the gene matches. This CDR3 spans 16 amino acids. Germline CDR1 reads KGHSH; CDR2 reads LQKENI. This CDR3 is CASSPWDSGSGNTIYF. In DNA, the CDR3 is TGTGCCAGCTCACCATGGGACAGCGGCTCTGGAAACACCATATATTTT.